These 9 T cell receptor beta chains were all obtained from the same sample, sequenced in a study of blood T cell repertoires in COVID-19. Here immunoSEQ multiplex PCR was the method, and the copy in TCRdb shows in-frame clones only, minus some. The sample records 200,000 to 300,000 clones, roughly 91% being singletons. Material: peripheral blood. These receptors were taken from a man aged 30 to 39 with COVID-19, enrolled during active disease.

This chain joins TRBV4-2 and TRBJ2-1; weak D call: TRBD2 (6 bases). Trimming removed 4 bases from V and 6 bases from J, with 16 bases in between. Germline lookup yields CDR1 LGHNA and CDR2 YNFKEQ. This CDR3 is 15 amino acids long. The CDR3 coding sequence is TGTGCCAGCAGCCTCTCCCCGGGGGACTTCAATGAGCAGTTCTTC. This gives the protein CASSLSPGDFNEQFF.

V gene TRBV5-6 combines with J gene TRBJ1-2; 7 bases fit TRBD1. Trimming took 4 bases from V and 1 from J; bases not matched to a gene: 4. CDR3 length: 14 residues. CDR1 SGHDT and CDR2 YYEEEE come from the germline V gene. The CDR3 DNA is TGTGCCAGCAGCAGAAACAGGGGTAACTATGGCTACACCTTC. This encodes CASSRNRGNYGYTF.

CDR3 in amino acids: CASSQGPGTGDHEQYF. The DNA for the CDR3 is TGTGCCAGCAGCCAAGGCCCCGGGACAGGGGACCACGAGCAGTACTTC. The rearrangement links TRBV3-1 (or the pseudogene TRBV3-2) to TRBJ2-7, with TRBD1 matching over 10 bases. Germline values: CDR1 LGHDT, CDR2 YNNKEL (reference sequence). Losses at the gene ends were 1 base for V and 5 bases for J; bases not matched to a gene: 8. This CDR3 has 16 amino acids.

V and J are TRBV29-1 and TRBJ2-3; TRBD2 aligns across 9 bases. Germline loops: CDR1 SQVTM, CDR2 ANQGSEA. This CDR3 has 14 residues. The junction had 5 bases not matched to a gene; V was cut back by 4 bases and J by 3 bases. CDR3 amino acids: CSVARGGGTDTQYF. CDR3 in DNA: TGCAGCGTTGCGCGGGGGGGCGGGACAGATACGCAGTATTTT.

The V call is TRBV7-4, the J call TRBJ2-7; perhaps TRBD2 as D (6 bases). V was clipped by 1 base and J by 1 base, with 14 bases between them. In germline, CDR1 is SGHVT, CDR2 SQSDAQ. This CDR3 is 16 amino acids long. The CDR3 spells CASSLGWDCGSYEQYF. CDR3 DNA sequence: TGTGCCAGCAGCTTAGGGTGGGACTGCGGTTCCTACGAGCAGTACTTC.

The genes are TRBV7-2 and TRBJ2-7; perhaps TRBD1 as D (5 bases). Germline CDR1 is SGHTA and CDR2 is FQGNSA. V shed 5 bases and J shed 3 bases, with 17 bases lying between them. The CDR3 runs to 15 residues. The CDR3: CASSRPGQRHYEQYF. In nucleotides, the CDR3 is TGTGCCAGCAGCCGTCCCGGACAACGACACTACGAGCAGTACTTC.

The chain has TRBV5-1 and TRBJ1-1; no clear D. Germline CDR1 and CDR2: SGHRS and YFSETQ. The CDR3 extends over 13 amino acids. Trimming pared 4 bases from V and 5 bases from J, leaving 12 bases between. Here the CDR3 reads CASSPDSETEAFF. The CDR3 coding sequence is TGCGCCAGCAGCCCGGACTCGGAGACTGAAGCTTTCTTT.

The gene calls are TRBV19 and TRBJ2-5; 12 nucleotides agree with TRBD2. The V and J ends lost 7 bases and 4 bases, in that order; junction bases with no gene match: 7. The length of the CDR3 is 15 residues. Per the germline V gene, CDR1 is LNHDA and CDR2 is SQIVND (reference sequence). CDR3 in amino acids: CASTWTSGTLETQYF. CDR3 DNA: TGTGCCAGTACTTGGACTAGCGGGACTTTAGAGACCCAGTACTTC.

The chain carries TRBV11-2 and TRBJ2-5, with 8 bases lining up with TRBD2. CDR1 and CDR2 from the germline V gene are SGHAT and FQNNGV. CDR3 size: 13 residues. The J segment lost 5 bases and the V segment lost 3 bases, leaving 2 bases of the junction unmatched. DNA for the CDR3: TGTGCCAGCAGCTTTGGACTAGCTGAGACCCAGTACTTC. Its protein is CASSFGLAETQYF.